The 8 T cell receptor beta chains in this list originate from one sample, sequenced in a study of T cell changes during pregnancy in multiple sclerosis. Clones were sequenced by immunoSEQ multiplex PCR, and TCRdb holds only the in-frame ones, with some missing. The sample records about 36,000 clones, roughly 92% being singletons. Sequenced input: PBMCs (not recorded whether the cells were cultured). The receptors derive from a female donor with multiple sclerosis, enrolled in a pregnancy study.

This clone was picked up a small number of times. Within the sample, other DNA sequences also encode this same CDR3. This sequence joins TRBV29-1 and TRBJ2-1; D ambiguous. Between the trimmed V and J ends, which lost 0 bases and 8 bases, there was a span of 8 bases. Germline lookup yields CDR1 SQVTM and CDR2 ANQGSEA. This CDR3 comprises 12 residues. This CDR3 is CSVEEGWDEQFF. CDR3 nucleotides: TGCAGCGTTGAAGAGGGATGGGATGAGCAGTTCTTC.

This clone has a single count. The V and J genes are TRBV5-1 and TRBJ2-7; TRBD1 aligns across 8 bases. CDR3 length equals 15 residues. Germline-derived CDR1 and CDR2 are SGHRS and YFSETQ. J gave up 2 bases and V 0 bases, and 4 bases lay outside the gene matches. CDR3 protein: CASSLGWGQAYEQYF. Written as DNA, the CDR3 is TGCGCCAGCAGCTTGGGTTGGGGACAGGCCTACGAGCAGTACTTC.

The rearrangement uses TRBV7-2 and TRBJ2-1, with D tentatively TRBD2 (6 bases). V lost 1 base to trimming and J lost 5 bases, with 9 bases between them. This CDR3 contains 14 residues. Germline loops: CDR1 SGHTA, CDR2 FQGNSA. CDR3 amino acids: CASSLVRDDNEQFF. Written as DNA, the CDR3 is TGTGCCAGCAGCTTAGTGCGGGACGACAATGAGCAGTTCTTC.

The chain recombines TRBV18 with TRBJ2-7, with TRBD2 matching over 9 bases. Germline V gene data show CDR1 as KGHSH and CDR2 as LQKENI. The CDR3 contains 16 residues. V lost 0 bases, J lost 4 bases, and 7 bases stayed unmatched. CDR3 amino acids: CASSPPRGGGGYEQYF. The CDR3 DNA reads TGTGCCAGCTCACCACCGCGGGGGGGAGGCGGTTACGAGCAGTACTTC.

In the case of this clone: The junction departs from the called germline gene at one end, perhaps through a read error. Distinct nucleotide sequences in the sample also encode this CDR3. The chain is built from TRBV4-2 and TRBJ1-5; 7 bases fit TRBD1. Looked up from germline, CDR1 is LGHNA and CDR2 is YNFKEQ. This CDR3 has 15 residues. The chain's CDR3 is CASSPTGPSNQPQHF. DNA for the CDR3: TGTGCCAGTAGCCCGACAGGGCCCAGCAATCAGCCCCAGCATTTT.

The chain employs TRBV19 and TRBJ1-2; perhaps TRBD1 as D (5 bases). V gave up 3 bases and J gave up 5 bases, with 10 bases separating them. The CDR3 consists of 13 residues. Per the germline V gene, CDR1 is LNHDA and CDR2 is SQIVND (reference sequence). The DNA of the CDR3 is TGTGCCAGTAGTATCGGGACCGATTATGGCTACACCTTC. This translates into CASSIGTDYGYTF.

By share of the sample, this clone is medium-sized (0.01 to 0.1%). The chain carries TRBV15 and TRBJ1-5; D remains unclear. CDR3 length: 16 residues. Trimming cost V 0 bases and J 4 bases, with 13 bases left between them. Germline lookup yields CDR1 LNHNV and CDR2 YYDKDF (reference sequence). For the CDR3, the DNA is TGTGCCACCAGCAGAGATGTAACATTTCTAAATCAGCCCCAGCATTTT. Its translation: CATSRDVTFLNQPQHF. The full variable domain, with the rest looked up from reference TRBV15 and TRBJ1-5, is DAMVIQNPRYQVTQFGKPVTLSCSQTLNHNVMYWYQQKSSQAPKLLFHYYDKDFNNEADTPDNFQSRRPNTSFCFLDIRSPGLGDTAMYLCATSRDVTFLNQPQHFGDGTRLSIL.

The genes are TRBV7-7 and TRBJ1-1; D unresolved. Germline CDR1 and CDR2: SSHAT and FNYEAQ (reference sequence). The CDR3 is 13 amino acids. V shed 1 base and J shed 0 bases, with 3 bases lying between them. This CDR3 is CASSLVLNTEAFF. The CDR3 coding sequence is TGTGCCAGCAGCTTAGTTTTGAACACTGAAGCTTTCTTT. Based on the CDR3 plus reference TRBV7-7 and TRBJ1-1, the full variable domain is GAGVSQSPRYKVTKRGQDVTLRCDPISSHATLYWYQQALGQGPEFLTYFNYEAQPDKSGLPSDRFSAERPEGSISTLTIQRTEQRDSAMYRCASSLVLNTEAFFGQGTRLTVV.